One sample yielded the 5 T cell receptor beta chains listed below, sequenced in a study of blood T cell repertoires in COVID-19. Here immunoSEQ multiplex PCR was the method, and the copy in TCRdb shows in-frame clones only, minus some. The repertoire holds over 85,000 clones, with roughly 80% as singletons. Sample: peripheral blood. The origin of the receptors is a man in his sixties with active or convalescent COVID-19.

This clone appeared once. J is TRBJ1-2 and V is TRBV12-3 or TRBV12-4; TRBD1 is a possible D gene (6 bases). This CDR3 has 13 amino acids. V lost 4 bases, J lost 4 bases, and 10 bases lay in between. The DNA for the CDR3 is TGTGCCAGCAGTTCCGGGACACCCTATGGCTACACCTTC. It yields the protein CASSSGTPYGYTF.

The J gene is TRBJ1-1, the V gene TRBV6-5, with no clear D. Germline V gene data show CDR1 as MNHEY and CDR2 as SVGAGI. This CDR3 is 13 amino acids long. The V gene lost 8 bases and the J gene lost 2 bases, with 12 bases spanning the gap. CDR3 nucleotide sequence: TGTGCCAGCGGGCCGCGGGGAAACACTGAAGCTTTCTTT. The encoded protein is CASGPRGNTEAFF.

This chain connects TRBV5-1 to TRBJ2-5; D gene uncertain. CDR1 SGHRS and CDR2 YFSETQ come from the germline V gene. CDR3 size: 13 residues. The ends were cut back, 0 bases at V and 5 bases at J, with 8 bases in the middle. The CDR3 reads CASSLVAFETQYF. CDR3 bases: TGCGCCAGCAGCTTGGTGGCCTTTGAGACCCAGTACTTC.

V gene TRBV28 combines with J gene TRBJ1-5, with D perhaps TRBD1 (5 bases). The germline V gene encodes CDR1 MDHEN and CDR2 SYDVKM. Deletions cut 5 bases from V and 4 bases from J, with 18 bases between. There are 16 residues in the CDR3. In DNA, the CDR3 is TGTGCCAGCAGTCTCCTCGGCAGGGTGGGGAATCAGCCCCAGCATTTT. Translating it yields CASSLLGRVGNQPQHF.

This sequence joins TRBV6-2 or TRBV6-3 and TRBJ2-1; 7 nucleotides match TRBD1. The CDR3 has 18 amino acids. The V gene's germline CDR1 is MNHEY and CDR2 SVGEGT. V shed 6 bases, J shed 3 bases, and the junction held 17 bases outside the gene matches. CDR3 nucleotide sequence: TGTGCCAGCAGCAGACCGGGACAGACCAATCTTTACTACAATGAGCAGTTCTTC. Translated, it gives CASSRPGQTNLYYNEQFF.